The next 7 T cell receptor beta chains were all read from a single sample in a study of T cells in Graves' hyperthyroidism and ophthalmopathy. Amplification of TCR beta CDR3 regions was performed using RNA transcripts as template. HTBI primers were employed in a first-round RT-PCR of the TCR CDR3. Using its own MiXCR run on the multiplex PCR reads, TCRdb lists one record per CDR3 protein. The sample has a few hundred thousand distinct CDR3 sequences, about 22% seen once. The specimen was blood. The receptors were gathered from a woman aged 70-85 years with Graves' ophthalmopathy.

This clonotype was counted a few times. CDR3 amino acids: CSASGGQRAPDTQYF. The DNA of the CDR3 is TGCAGTGCCTCCGGGGGACAGAGGGCACCAGATACGCAGTATTTT. This rearrangement joins TRBV20-1 to TRBJ2-3; D possibly corresponds to TRBD1 (7 bases). Germline assignment: CDR1 DFQATT and CDR2 SNEGSKA (reference sequence). V lost 6 bases and J lost 4, with 20 bases in between. The CDR3 loop spans 15 amino acids.

This clonotype has only a few counts. This chain connects TRBV29-1 to TRBJ2-1; 9 bases match TRBD2. CDR1 is SQVTM, CDR2 ANQGSEA, per germline. The CDR3 spans 16 residues. Trimming took 3 bases from V and 9 from J; bases not matched to a gene: 15. CDR3 sequence reads: CSVEKGLAGPHGEQFF. CDR3 DNA: TGCAGCGTTGAGAAGGGACTAGCCGGACCCCACGGTGAGCAGTTCTTC.

This clonotype was detected ten times or more. The chain links TRBV28 to TRBJ2-7; 10 positions match TRBD1. Trimming cost V 3 bases and J 5 bases; bases outside gene matches: 7. The germline V gene has CDR1 MDHEN and CDR2 SYDVKM. There are 15 residues in the CDR3. CDR3 in amino acids: CASSFIGQGVHEQYF. CDR3 in DNA: TGTGCCAGCAGTTTTATCGGACAGGGGGTCCACGAGCAGTACTTC.

This clonotype has a handful of counts. CDR3 sequence: CASRPGLAGADEQYF. CDR3 DNA: TGTGCCAGCAGGCCCGGACTAGCGGGAGCGGACGAGCAGTACTTC. The chain couples TRBV3-1 to TRBJ2-7, with 13 bases that match TRBD2. CDR1 and CDR2 from the germline V gene are LGHDT and YNNKEL (reference sequence). The CDR3 totals 15 residues. V was clipped by 6 bases and J by 5 bases; unmatched bases: 7.

This clonotype was found many times. This chain connects TRBV2 to TRBJ2-1; no reliable D call. Germline CDR1 reads SNHLY; CDR2 reads FYNNEI. The CDR3 has 15 amino acids. Trimming pared 4 bases from V and 0 bases from J, leaving 10 bases between. In nucleotides, the CDR3 is TGTGCCAGCAGTGGACCCCCGCGCTCCTACAATGAGCAGTTCTTC. This sequence encodes CASSGPPRSYNEQFF. The complete variable domain, with remaining parts taken from reference TRBV2 and TRBJ2-1, reads EPEVTQTPSHQVTQMGQEVILRCVPISNHLYFYWYRQILGQKVEFLVSFYNNEISEKSEIFDDQFSVERPDGSNFTLKIRSTKLEDSAMYFCASSGPPRSYNEQFFGPGTRLTVL.

As concerns this clonotype: Given a much more abundant clone one base away, this may be a read error. The gene calls are TRBV11-2 and TRBJ2-1; D possibly corresponds to TRBD1 (6 bases). The DNA end favors TRBJ2-7, so the J call may be wrong. The CDR3 runs 14 residues. CDR1 is SGHAT and CDR2 is FQNNGV in the germline V gene. This CDR3 reads CASRPPQGHNEQYF. The CDR3, as DNA: TGTGCCAGCAGACCCCCCCAGGGACACAATGAGCAGTACTTC.

The rearrangement links TRBV12-5 to TRBJ2-2; 9 nucleotides line up with TRBD2. This CDR3 region has 16 residues. Germline loops: CDR1 LGHNT, CDR2 FRNRAP. V lost 5 bases, J lost 5 bases, and 9 bases stayed unmatched. Here the CDR3 reads CASGRGGRAQTGELFF. CDR3 nucleotide sequence: TGTGCTAGTGGTCGAGGCGGGAGGGCGCAAACCGGGGAGCTGTTTTTT. Full variable domain (rest looked up from reference TRBV12-5 and TRBJ2-2): DARVTQTPRHKVTEMGQEVTMRCQPILGHNTVFWYRQTMMQGLELLAYFRNRAPLDDSGMPKDRFSAEMPDATLATLKIQPSEPRDSAVYFCASGRGGRAQTGELFFGEGSRLTVL.